The rows below give T cell receptor beta chains drawn from one sample of a study of blood T cell repertoires in COVID-19. Here immunoSEQ multiplex PCR was the method, and the copy in TCRdb shows in-frame clones only, minus some. The sample gives about 110,000 clones, about 88% of which show up once; 3% to 4% is in the top ten. Input material: peripheral blood. Every receptor here comes from a man aged 35 to 55 with acute or convalescent COVID-19. Each CDR3 is given with its conserved first and last residue. The order of the fields is CDR3 protein, CDR3 length, V gene.

CDR3aa: CASSYRPGYEQYF
len: 13
v_gene: TRBV6-5

CDR3aa: CASSLDTNTGELFF
len: 14
v_gene: TRBV7-3

CDR3aa: CASSSGQGWEQYF
len: 13
v_gene: TRBV7-6

CDR3aa: CASDARVEQPQHF
len: 13
v_gene: TRBV21-1

CDR3aa: CASSKSFRDRGTGELFF
len: 17
v_gene: TRBV21-1

CDR3aa: CASSLPGDTQYF
len: 12
v_gene: TRBV12-3/TRBV12-4

CDR3aa: CASSPFPVTAGNQPQHF
len: 17
v_gene: TRBV5-8

CDR3aa: CASSRLAGGSPGANVLTF
len: 18
v_gene: TRBV2

CDR3aa: CATSDIRTAYGYTF
len: 14
v_gene: TRBV24-1

CDR3aa: CASTGTGAYEQYF
len: 13
v_gene: TRBV19

CDR3aa: CASSQAGGEQFF
len: 12
v_gene: TRBV3-1/TRBV3-2

CDR3aa: CASSPTPRSGGAPDTQYF
len: 18
v_gene: TRBV3-1/TRBV3-2

CDR3aa: CAPLGTGISRDEQFF
len: 15
v_gene: TRBV19

CDR3aa: CASRYPTGVYGYTF
len: 14
v_gene: TRBV2

CDR3aa: CASSFGDYEQYF
len: 12
v_gene: TRBV7-9

CDR3aa: CASSPTGALSEQYF
len: 14
v_gene: TRBV7-9

CDR3aa: CASSLRDSGNTEAFF
len: 15
v_gene: TRBV18

CDR3aa: CASSEPGGIEAFF
len: 13
v_gene: TRBV10-1

CDR3aa: CASSQLLADYEQYF
len: 14
v_gene: TRBV3-1/TRBV3-2

CDR3aa: CASSQSSDRGPINKNIQYF
len: 19
v_gene: TRBV4-2

CDR3aa: CSVRTSRRSYEQYF
len: 14
v_gene: TRBV29-1

CDR3aa: CASSQGVGGRQETQYF
len: 16
v_gene: TRBV14

CDR3aa: CASSPPPGHRTDTQYF
len: 16
v_gene: TRBV7-9

CDR3aa: CAISETGLPSISYEQYF
len: 17
v_gene: TRBV10-3

CDR3aa: CATSTGTWTEAFF
len: 13
v_gene: TRBV24-1

CDR3aa: CATRGQGNQPQHF
len: 13
v_gene: TRBV24-1

CDR3aa: CASSQGGQGDSYEQYF
len: 16
v_gene: TRBV4-2

CDR3aa: CASSRGTGGSYEQYF
len: 15
v_gene: TRBV4-1

CDR3aa: CASSWRGTGKNIQYF
len: 15
v_gene: TRBV27

CDR3aa: CASSQEGPGGSNYGYTF
len: 17
v_gene: TRBV4-2

CDR3aa: CASSESVHLTGELFF
len: 15
v_gene: TRBV25-1

CDR3aa: CASSPYQDSGNTIYF
len: 15
v_gene: TRBV18

CDR3aa: CASSDSPNSPLHF
len: 13
v_gene: TRBV12-3/TRBV12-4

CDR3aa: CASSLAVVRETQYF
len: 14
v_gene: TRBV5-1

CDR3aa: CASSVVPVTDTQYF
len: 14
v_gene: TRBV9

CDR3aa: CASSIGVHGFEQYF
len: 14
v_gene: TRBV19

CDR3aa: CASSLLGTGKLFNSPLHF
len: 18
v_gene: TRBV5-1

CDR3aa: CASSLQGLANTGELFF
len: 16
v_gene: TRBV7-3

CDR3aa: CASSYAGTAYEQYF
len: 14
v_gene: TRBV6-5

CDR3aa: CASSPNTGRANTIYF
len: 15
v_gene: TRBV5-1

CDR3aa: CASSDVPGADQPQHF
len: 15
v_gene: TRBV6-1

CDR3aa: CATSEGTGALAFETQYF
len: 17
v_gene: TRBV24-1

CDR3aa: CATQTGTGGPGELFF
len: 15
v_gene: TRBV10-3

CDR3aa: CATSDVSSSGNTIYF
len: 15
v_gene: TRBV24-1

CDR3aa: CASRGGQGGQPQHF
len: 14
v_gene: TRBV6-5

CDR3aa: CASSYGHIRDYEQYF
len: 15
v_gene: TRBV6-5

CDR3aa: CASSPLAGGQDTQYF
len: 15
v_gene: TRBV18

CDR3aa: CASSVPPAGGYTDTQYF
len: 17
v_gene: TRBV19

CDR3aa: CASSFGQDIQYF
len: 12
v_gene: TRBV7-9

CDR3aa: CASGLCGGKNTGELFF
len: 16
v_gene: TRBV6-7

CDR3aa: CASSNRQGATDTQYF
len: 15
v_gene: TRBV7-3